This T cell receptor (beta chain) was sequenced during a study of beta chain features in type 1 diabetes. Reverse transcription of all isolated RNA meant that expressed TCRB transcripts were sequenced. Produced via immunoSEQ multiplex PCR; TCRdb's table is partial and in-frame only. The table has over 500,000 clones, 15% to 19% seen once. Findings and limits, study-wide: Among patients with Type 1 diabetes, TCRB CDR3s were moderately but significantly shorter in every one of the four CD4+ subsets. Whatever favoring of shorter templates PCR might show would apply equally to patients and controls. Compared with healthy donors, patients appeared to share more similar naive, central memory and regulatory TCRB repertoires.

Purity exceeding 98% was reached by all sorted populations. This CDR3 spans 12 amino acids. Germline V gives CDR1 SEHNR, CDR2 FQNEAQ (reference sequence). Trimming removed 5 bases from V and 2 bases from J, with 5 bases in between. A note on this clone: As yet, its antigen is unknown.

This clonotype originated in a man aged 18 to 30 in good health. Source material: naive CD4+ T cells from blood. V usage is TRBV7-9 and J usage is TRBJ2-3, with D hard to call. In nucleotides, the CDR3 is TGTGCCAGCAGCCATAACACAGATACGCAGTATTTT. Translated: CASSHNTDTQYF.